The 20 T cell receptor beta chains below come from one sample, sequenced in a study of T cell clonotyping in hematopoietic cell transplantation. Here immunoSEQ multiplex PCR was the method, and the copy in TCRdb shows in-frame clones only, minus some. This table holds 13,000 to 15,000 clones, 94% found once. The specimen comprised PBMCs, sampled 30 days after allogeneic stem cell transplant. The receptors were sampled from a male patient aged 60-69 years who had an allogeneic stem cell transplant from an unrelated donor, so the T cells may come from the graft donor. Some clones in this sample may be carry-over from other donors' samples.

This chain connects TRBV21-1 to TRBJ1-5. TRBV21-1 is a pseudogene segment. The CDR3 sequence is 11 residues long. The chain's CDR3 is CASSANQPQHF. DNA for the CDR3: TGTGCCAGCAGCGCGAATCAGCCCCAGCATTTT.

The gene calls are TRBV11-2 and TRBJ1-2; D gene unclear. Looked up from germline, CDR1 is SGHAT and CDR2 is FQNNGV. Trimming pared 1 base from V and 4 bases from J, leaving 4 bases between. The CDR3 extends over 12 amino acids. Written as DNA, the CDR3 is TGTGCCAGCAGCTTAGCCTCCTATGGCTACACCTTC. The encoded protein is CASSLASYGYTF.

The chain is built from TRBV5-5 and TRBJ2-2; 11 nucleotides line up with TRBD1. V shed 4 bases, J shed 6 bases, and the junction held 5 bases outside the gene matches. The CDR3 sequence is 15 residues long. CDR1 and CDR2 (germline): SGHKS, YYEKEE (reference sequence). The CDR3 DNA reads TGTGCCAGCAGCCAGGACAGGGGGCGGGCCGGGGAGCTGTTTTTT. Translating gives CASSQDRGRAGELFF.

This chain connects TRBV6-5 to TRBJ1-5; unclear D gene. Deletions cut 2 bases from V and 1 base from J, with 9 bases between. This CDR3 has 15 amino acids. Germline CDR1 and CDR2: MNHEY and SVGAGI. CDR3 in DNA: TGTGCCAGCAGTTACAACAGTGGAAGCAATCAGCCCCAGCATTTT. Protein product: CASSYNSGSNQPQHF.

This rearrangement joins TRBV4-3 to TRBJ2-3; no definite D call. CDR3 size: 15 residues. CDR1 is LGHNA, CDR2 YSLEER, per germline. Trimming removed 0 bases from V and 1 base from J, with 8 bases in between. The chain's CDR3 is CASSQEVLRTDTQYF. The CDR3 DNA reads as TGCGCCAGCAGCCAAGAGGTCCTGCGCACAGATACGCAGTATTTT.

The chain carries TRBV10-3 and TRBJ2-3; no clear D gene. Germline CDR1 ENHRY, CDR2 SYGVKD. CDR3 size: 11 residues. V was shortened by 4 bases and J by 4 bases, with 3 bases between the two germline ends. The CDR3 bases are TGTGCCATCAGTGGTTCAGATACGCAGTATTTT. Encoded protein: CAISGSDTQYF.

This clone was picked up a small number of times. The rearrangement uses TRBV4-3 and TRBJ2-1, with D possibly matching TRBD1 (5 bases). CDR1 and CDR2 from the germline V gene are LGHNA and YSLEER. The length of the CDR3 is 17 residues. Trimming stripped 0 bases from V and 8 bases from J, with 20 bases between. DNA of the CDR3: TGCGCCAGCAGCCAAGACTCAGCCCCGACTCTCAGGGATGAGCAGTTCTTC. It is translated as CASSQDSAPTLRDEQFF.

Written as DNA, the CDR3 is TGTGCCAGCAGTGTCGGGACTAGCGGGGGCTACAATGAGCAGTTCTTC. This translates into CASSVGTSGGYNEQFF. This chain connects TRBV2 to TRBJ2-1; 14 positions agree with TRBD2. V was clipped by 4 bases and J by 3 bases; unmatched bases: 2. CDR3 size: 16 residues. Germline CDR1 reads SNHLY; CDR2 reads FYNNEI.

The chain couples TRBV29-1 to TRBJ2-7; no clear D. Germline CDR1 SQVTM, CDR2 ANQGSEA. The CDR3 has 13 amino acids. Trimming removed 1 base from V and 6 bases from J, with 13 bases in between. The CDR3 DNA reads TGCAGCGTTGAAGGGCCCCAGAATTTCGAGCAGTACTTC. It translates to CSVEGPQNFEQYF.

This sequence joins TRBV30 and TRBJ1-1; tentatively, D is TRBD1 (6 bases). This CDR3 spans 13 amino acids. Germline V gene lookup returns CDR1 GTSNPN and CDR2 SVGIG (reference sequence). With 8 bases removed from V and 0 bases from J, the gap between germline ends came to 13 bases. CDR3 DNA sequence: TGTGCCCGTCGGACAGACATGAACACTGAAGCTTTCTTT. It yields the protein CARRTDMNTEAFF. Using reference TRBV30 and TRBJ1-1 for the parts outside the CDR3, the full variable domain is SQTIHQWPATLVQPVGSPLSLECTVEGTSNPNLYWYRQAAGRGLQLLFYSVGIGQISSEVPQNLSASRPQDRQFILSSKKLLLSDSGFYLCARRTDMNTEAFFGQGTRLTVV.

The gene calls are TRBV13 and TRBJ2-5; TRBD2 matches 7 bases. This CDR3 spans 15 amino acids. CDR1 and CDR2 (germline): PRHDT, FYEKMQ (reference sequence). Trimming removed 2 bases from V and 2 bases from J; junction bases left unmatched: 5. CDR3 residues: CASSLRPSGQETQYF. The CDR3 DNA reads TGTGCCAGCAGCTTACGTCCTAGCGGACAAGAGACCCAGTACTTC.

The chain employs TRBV5-6 and TRBJ2-1; D gene uncertain. The CDR3 runs to 11 residues. V was pared by 2 bases and J by 8 bases, with 5 bases between. Germline lookup yields CDR1 SGHDT and CDR2 YYEEEE. This CDR3 is CASSLSDEQFF. DNA for the CDR3: TGTGCCAGCAGCTTATCGGATGAGCAGTTCTTC.

This chain links TRBV4-1 with TRBJ1-4, with 8 bases that match TRBD1. The CDR3 consists of 17 residues. The junction had 7 bases not matched to a gene; V was cut back by 0 bases and J by 4 bases. Looked up from germline, CDR1 is MGHRA and CDR2 is YSYEKL. The CDR3 spells CASSQDVGTGFNEKLFF. In DNA form, the CDR3 reads TGCGCCAGCAGCCAAGATGTAGGGACAGGCTTTAATGAAAAACTGTTTTTT.

The chain joins TRBV7-2 to TRBJ1-5; D gene unclear. Trimming cost V 5 bases and J 0 bases, with 8 bases left between them. Germline-derived CDR1 and CDR2 are SGHTA and FQGNSA. The CDR3 totals 14 residues. The CDR3 loop reads CASSETLSNQPQHF. The CDR3 bases are TGTGCCAGCAGCGAGACACTTAGCAATCAGCCCCAGCATTTT.

The chain links TRBV5-6 to TRBJ2-7; D possibly corresponds to TRBD1 (5 bases). The CDR3 consists of 14 residues. Germline V CDR1 and CDR2: SGHDT, YYEEEE. Trimming took off 4 bases at V and 0 bases at J, with 11 bases between the two ends. The CDR3 sequence is CASSQGSLSYEQYF. CDR3 DNA sequence: TGTGCCAGCAGCCAGGGAAGCCTCTCCTACGAGCAGTACTTC.

The genes are TRBV7-8 and TRBJ1-1, with 7 bases fitting TRBD1. CDR1 and CDR2 from the germline V gene are SGHVS and FQNEAQ. After removal of 5 bases from V and 0 bases from J, the junction contained 12 bases not matched to a gene. The CDR3 is made up of 17 amino acids. As DNA, the CDR3 is TGTGCCAGCAGCCAACATACAGGGGCCGGGATGAACACTGAAGCTTTCTTT. It codes for CASSQHTGAGMNTEAFF. Looking up the rest from reference TRBV7-8 and TRBJ1-1 gives the full variable domain: GAGVSQSPRYKVAKRGQDVALRCDPISGHVSLFWYQQALGQGPEFLTYFQNEAQLDKSGLPSDRFFAERPEGSVSTLKIQRTQQEDSAVYLCASSQHTGAGMNTEAFFGQGTRLTVV.

CDR3 bases: TGTGCCAGCAGTGAGAACTATCGCATAGCCAAAAACATTCAGTACTTC. Translated: CASSENYRIAKNIQYF. This chain connects TRBV6-1 to TRBJ2-4; the D is unclear. Germline V gene data show CDR1 as MNHNS and CDR2 as SASEGT. CDR3 size: 16 residues. Trimming left V 3 bases short and J 0 bases short, with 12 bases between.

This rearrangement joins TRBV29-1 to TRBJ1-4; weak D call: TRBD1 (5 bases). Germline CDR1 and CDR2: SQVTM and ANQGSEA. The CDR3 is made up of 12 amino acids. V gave up 4 bases and J gave up 3 bases, with 6 bases separating them. The DNA for the CDR3 is TGCAGCGTTGGAGGGGCTAATGAAAAACTGTTTTTT. Protein sequence: CSVGGANEKLFF.

The rearrangement links TRBV19 to TRBJ2-1; TRBD2 is a possible D gene (5 bases). The germline V and J ends were trimmed by 2 bases and 0 bases, with 17 bases remaining between them. The CDR3 is 18 amino acids. The germline V gene has CDR1 LNHDA and CDR2 SQIVND (reference sequence). Here the CDR3 reads CASSIKPLAISSYNEQFF. For the CDR3, the DNA is TGTGCCAGTAGTATAAAACCTCTAGCTATCAGCTCCTACAATGAGCAGTTCTTC.

The V call is TRBV6-6, the J call TRBJ1-2; D might be TRBD1 (5 bases). V dropped 7 bases and J dropped 6 bases, with 18 bases sitting between them. This CDR3 is 14 amino acids long. Germline V lookup: CDR1 MNHNY, CDR2 SVGAGI (reference sequence). The CDR3 loop is CASTLRGGGDGYTF. The DNA of the CDR3 is TGTGCCAGCACCCTAAGGGGTGGAGGGGATGGCTACACCTTC.